Sequencing of this T cell receptor (beta chain) was carried out in a study of post-analysis software for immune sequencing data (dated by TCRdb to between 2015 and 2016). About the investigation overall: Relapsing-remitting, secondary progressive and progressive-relapsing multiple sclerosis were recorded as disease courses, and subtype annotation was lacking for some patients. Patient repertoires were compared against some twelve previously published healthy control repertoires from donors aged roughly 6 to 25 years. A subset of samples was prepared in parallel using single-end sample barcoding, then pooled and co-amplified after Illumina adapter ligation. The research as a whole found: When samples were clustered directly using the F measure, samples prepared in the same batch co-clustered strongly, which prompted a batch-effect correction. Normalized Chao1 diversity was significantly lower in multiple sclerosis patients than controls, suggesting substantial peripheral T-cell clonal expansion. The control group was slightly older than the multiple sclerosis patient group. Roughly 5 TRBV segments, including TRBV5-6, TRBV5-1 and TRBV20-1, were significantly more frequent in patients than controls.

Spanning cysteine to phenylalanine, the CDR3 consists of 13 amino acids. Solely the CDR3 DNA is kept, with 39 bases framed from the first base. The CDR1 and CDR2 encoded by the germline V gene (reference sequence) are DFQATT and SNEGSKA. The table lists this clonotype with a few counts. The antigen this receptor binds is unknown. No base-level quality is on record; no much larger clone is a single base apart. Libraries were prepared through PCR. For sequencing, an Illumina HiSeq 2500 was employed. To reduce PCR and sequencing biases, unique molecular identifiers were built into the TCR beta cDNA libraries. Per 1 to 10 million input T cells, roughly 0.5 million cDNA molecules were obtained, such that each molecule approximated one T cell. The same protocol used for the earlier healthy control dataset was applied to prepare and sequence the patient libraries. Within a given batch, samples were prepared together, multiplexed and sequenced on the same HiSeq lane. In the source study's methods: Raw barcoded reads were processed with MIGEC, discarding single-read molecular identifier groups before consensus assembly and CDR3 extraction. Clonotype tables were post-analysed with VDJtools, and diversity was normalized by down-sampling all datasets to the smallest sample size. In repertoire overlap clustering, CDR3 amino acid sequences, but not nucleotide sequences, were matched to correct batch-related cross-sample contamination. TCRdb reprocessed the public reads (quality trimming at Q25 with fastp, clone calling with MiXCR) and kept in-frame beta chains. Each record represents a unique CDR3 protein, reported with the most common genes and DNA among its rows. The V and J calls were not made by the authors but by TCRdb's processing. Across this sample there are approximately 630,000 distinct CDR3 sequences, with 55% to 60% seen only once. The ten biggest clones cover about 11% of the sample.

TCR beta repertoires were profiled from peripheral blood of roughly 13 young patients with multiple sclerosis to demonstrate the VDJtools post-analysis software. Multiple sclerosis patients were children and adolescents aged roughly 6 to 17 years. The receptor was derived from a girl aged 2 to 10 with multiple sclerosis. The sample consisted of blood. Here the chain combines TRBV20-1 and TRBJ2-4; 9 bases in the middle match TRBD2. The J call is in doubt because the DNA end fits TRBJ2-7 better. The CDR3: CSARGSGSYEQYF. DNA sequence: TGCAGTGCTAGAGGTAGCGGGAGCTACGAGCAGTACTTC.